This T cell receptor (beta chain) derives from a study of CD8 T cells in Susac syndrome. With random hexamers, 0.5 to 1 ug RNA was reverse transcribed. The TCR beta CDR3 was amplified by immunoSEQ multiplex PCR across 54 Vbeta, 13 Jbeta. MiXCR, applied by TCRdb to the immunoSEQ multiplex PCR reads, yields one record per CDR3 protein. The repertoire consists of approximately 220,000 distinct CDR3 sequences, with more than 85% occurring once and the leading ten covering around 0.08%. The multiple sclerosis controls were treatment-naive patients affected by stable or active relapsing-remitting disease. TEMRA cells were FACS-enriched and CD8+ and CD4+ T cells negatively isolated. Germline V gene sequence: CDR1 SQVTM, CDR2 ANQGSEA. This CDR3 spans 15 amino acids. V dropped 6 bases and J dropped 2 bases, with 17 bases sitting between them.

The specimen was CD4+ T cells from PBMCs. The chain has TRBV29-1 and TRBJ2-1; the D gene is possibly TRBD1 (5 bases). This clonotype was obtained from a human donor with multiple sclerosis. For the CDR3, the DNA is TGCAGCGTGGGCCGGGCCTCAGGGCCCTACAATGAGCAGTTCTTC. This encodes CSVGRASGPYNEQFF.